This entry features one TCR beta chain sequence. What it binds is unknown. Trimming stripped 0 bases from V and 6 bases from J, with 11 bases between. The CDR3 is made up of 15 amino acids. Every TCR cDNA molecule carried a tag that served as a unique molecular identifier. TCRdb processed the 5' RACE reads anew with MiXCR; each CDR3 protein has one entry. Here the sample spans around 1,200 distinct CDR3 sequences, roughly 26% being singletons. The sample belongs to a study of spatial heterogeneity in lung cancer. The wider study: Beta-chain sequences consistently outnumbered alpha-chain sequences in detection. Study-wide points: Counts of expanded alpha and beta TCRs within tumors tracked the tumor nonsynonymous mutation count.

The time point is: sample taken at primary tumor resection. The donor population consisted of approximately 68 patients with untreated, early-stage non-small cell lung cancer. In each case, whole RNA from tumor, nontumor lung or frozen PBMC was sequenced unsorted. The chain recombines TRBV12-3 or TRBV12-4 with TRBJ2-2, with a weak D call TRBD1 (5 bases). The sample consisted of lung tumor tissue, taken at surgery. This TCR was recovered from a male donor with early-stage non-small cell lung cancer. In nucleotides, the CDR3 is TGTGCCAGCAGTTTAGCGCAAGGGGCCGCCGGGGAGCTGTTTTTT. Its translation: CASSLAQGAAGELFF.